This is a list of T cell receptor beta chains from one sample in a study of CXCR3-negative and CXCR3-positive naive CD8 T cells. TCRdb re-analyzed the 5' RACE reads; it lists each CDR3 protein once, without DNA. This listing includes tens of thousands of distinct CDR3 sequences. Material for sequencing was memory CD8+ T cells from blood. Receptor source: a human donor in good health. Some clones in this sample may be carry-over from other donors' samples. Both conserved end residues are part of each CDR3.

V,J,CDR3
TRBV25-1,TRBJ2-7,CASSEFGLGGGEQYF
TRBV24-1,TRBJ2-1,CATELGNEQFF
TRBV7-9,TRBJ1-1,CASSLTEESNTEAFF
TRBV28,TRBJ2-3,CASSYRDSSTDTQYF
TRBV6-2/TRBV6-3,TRBJ2-7,CASSYHRDTNSYEQYF
TRBV28,TRBJ1-5,CASTPTGPINQPQHF
TRBV6-1,TRBJ2-6,CASSEMGGRGANVLTF
TRBV7-2,TRBJ2-1,CASSSHGGPGNEQFF
TRBV20-1,TRBJ2-1,CSARDAHGGARFF
TRBV7-9,TRBJ2-7,CASSTSPQIYEQYF
TRBV12-3/TRBV12-4,TRBJ1-1,CASSPLDRGAFF
TRBV12-3/TRBV12-4,TRBJ2-1,CASSRSPWNEQFF
TRBV7-6,TRBJ1-1,CASSLVQGKKNTEAFF
TRBV4-2,TRBJ1-1,CATFGAREAFF
TRBV7-6,TRBJ1-1,CASSFPSAGGLNTEAFF
TRBV7-9,TRBJ2-2,CATSGLAGGLNTGELFF
TRBV7-3,TRBJ2-2,CASSLGHTGELFF
TRBV6-4,TRBJ2-2,CASSDSTGGTGELFF
TRBV28,TRBJ2-1,CASVAGGNEQFF
TRBV28,TRBJ1-1,CASSSRGNTEAFF
TRBV5-1,TRBJ2-7,CASSLVPGPGYEQYF
TRBV4-3,TRBJ2-7,CASSPDATAHPYEQYF
TRBV23-1,TRBJ2-1,CASSQSQGQANEQFF
TRBV28,TRBJ2-1,CAAIGTANEQFF
TRBV11-2,TRBJ2-3,CASSSSWDTQYF
TRBV20-1,TRBJ2-7,CSARDPTGSSYEQYF
TRBV7-9,TRBJ2-1,CASSLVLDRGNEQFF
TRBV7-9,TRBJ2-3,CASSLIRGADTQYF